Shown below are 21 T cell receptor beta chains from a single sample sequenced in a study of T cells in women clearing cervical HPV infection. Only in-frame clones appear in the TCRdb table, and some are missing; sequencing was by immunoSEQ multiplex PCR. The sample holds 25,000 to 35,000 clones. Sequenced sample: blood buffy coat. These receptors originate from a woman between 18 and 75 years old with a cervical HPV16 infection that either progressed to CIN3+ or cleared (not recorded which).

The CDR3 spells CSASSGEGGYEQYF. The part of the CDR3 DNA that was read is TGCAGTGCTAGTTCCGGAGAAGGGGGCTACGAG. The chain uses TRBV20-1 and TRBJ2-7, with D perhaps matching TRBD1 (6 bases). Read sequence stops 3 residues before the CDR3 end, and the germline J gene provides the missing end. This CDR3 region has 14 residues. Trimming left V 3 bases short and J 3 bases short, with 15 bases between. The germline CDR1 and CDR2 sequences are DFQATT and SNEGSKA (reference sequence).

Note on this clone: Read coverage stops 3 residues before the CDR3 terminus; the germline J gene supplies the remainder. J is TRBJ1-2 and V is TRBV19; 11 nucleotides agree with TRBD1. The CDR3 length is 16 residues. Trimming cost V 3 bases and J 6 bases; bases outside gene matches: 9. Looked up from germline, CDR1 is LNHDA and CDR2 is SQIVND (reference sequence). CDR3 amino acids: CASSISYGQGANGYTF. The part of the CDR3 DNA that was read is TGTGCCAGTAGTATCTCTTACGGACAGGGGGCGAATGGC.

As to this clone: The read terminates 3 residues before the CDR3 end, so the remaining end is supplied by the germline J gene. The V gene is TRBV19, the J gene TRBJ2-7; 11 nucleotides align to TRBD1. Germline V gene lookup returns CDR1 LNHDA and CDR2 SQIVND (reference sequence). CDR3 length: 13 residues. V gave up 6 bases and J gave up 3 bases; unmatched junction bases: 1. The sequenced part of the CDR3 DNA is TGTGCCAGTAGCGGGACAGGGGGCTACGAG. This codes for CASSGTGGYE. The whole CDR3 sequence reads CASSGTGGYEQYF.

Comments on this clone: The CDR3 is cut off 3 residues early in the read; its end comes from the germline J gene. V is TRBV30 and J is TRBJ1-1; a possible D gene is TRBD1 (6 bases). This CDR3 has 13 amino acids. V was trimmed by 4 bases and J by 4 bases, leaving 13 bases between them. Germline CDR1 and CDR2: GTSNPN and SVGIG (reference sequence). The CDR3 is CAWITEGVTEAFF. Partial CDR3 DNA: TGTGCCTGGATTACGGAGGGGGTCACTGAA.

Comment on this clone: The CDR3 end falls 3 residues outside the read, so it is completed with the germline J gene. The rearrangement links TRBV10-3 to TRBJ1-6; D is perhaps TRBD1 (6 bases). Germline V gene data show CDR1 as ENHRY and CDR2 as SYGVKD. Trimming cost V 10 bases and J 5 bases, with 9 bases left between them. This CDR3 has 12 amino acids. CDR3 amino acids: CATRQDNSPLHF. CDR3 DNA (partial): TGTGCCACCCGACAGGATAATTCACCC.

For this clone: The CDR3 end lies 3 residues beyond the end of the read and is filled in from the germline J gene. This chain uses TRBV5-1 with TRBJ2-3, with D unresolved. Trimming took off 0 bases at V and 5 bases at J, with 13 bases between the two ends. CDR1 SGHRS and CDR2 YFSETQ come from the germline V gene. The CDR3 is 15 amino acids. CDR3 amino acids: CASSLGRYVGDTQYF. CDR3 bases read: TGCGCCAGCAGCTTGGGTCGGTATGTCGGAGATACG.

In regard to this clone: The CDR3 goes on 3 residues after the read ends, and that part is filled in from the germline J gene. The chain couples TRBV10-3 to TRBJ2-7; 8 positions agree with TRBD1. Looked up from germline, CDR1 is ENHRY and CDR2 is SYGVKD. CDR3 length equals 15 residues. The ends lost 4 bases at V and 2 bases at J; junction bases unmatched: 7. CDR3 bases read: TGTGCCATCAGTGCAGTCCAGGGGGCCACCTACGAG. Amino acid sequence: CAISAVQGATYE. The entire CDR3 reads CAISAVQGATYEQYF.

Worth noting for this clone: Coverage ceases 3 residues before the CDR3 finishes, and the germline J gene fills in the end. V gene TRBV28 combines with J gene TRBJ1-5, with 8 bases aligning to TRBD1. Per germline, CDR1 MDHEN and CDR2 SYDVKM. The ends lost 3 bases at V and 1 base at J; junction bases unmatched: 5. The CDR3 runs to 16 residues. CDR3 DNA, as far as it was read: TGTGCCAGCAGTTTTCGGACAGGGACCAGCAATCAGCCC. It specifies CASSFRTGTSNQP. The whole CDR3 protein is CASSFRTGTSNQPQHF.

Comment on this clone: The DNA ends 3 residues before the CDR3 does, and the rest of the CDR3 is filled in from the germline J gene. The chain joins TRBV6-4 to TRBJ2-3, with 12 bases lining up with TRBD2. Germline loops: CDR1 MRHNA, CDR2 SNTAGT. The CDR3 consists of 15 residues. Germline trimming cut 8 bases from V and 6 bases from J; bases unmatched to any gene: 9. CDR3 in amino acids: CASQSSGGAADTQYF. The sequenced part of the CDR3 DNA is TGTGCCAGCCAATCTAGCGGGGGGGCCGCGGATACG.

In the case of this clone: Sequencing ends 3 residues short of the CDR3 end; the germline J gene provides the rest. The genes are TRBV19 and TRBJ2-2; a weak D match, TRBD2 (6 bases). V was shortened by 7 bases and J by 0 bases, with 9 bases between the two germline ends. The CDR3 sequence is 14 residues long. CDR1 is LNHDA and CDR2 is SQIVND in the germline V gene (reference sequence). Partial CDR3 DNA: TGTGCCAGTAAGGCGGGGCCGAACACCGGGGAG. Protein sequence: CASKAGPNTGE. The whole CDR3 protein reads CASKAGPNTGELFF.

Points on this clone: The read terminates 3 residues ahead of where the CDR3 ends, so the germline J gene completes it. This chain joins TRBV5-6 and TRBJ2-3, with D possibly being TRBD2 (5 bases). V was pared by 4 bases and J by 2 bases, with 11 bases between. There are 14 residues in the CDR3. Looked up from germline, CDR1 is SGHDT and CDR2 is YYEEEE. CDR3 bases read: TGTGCCAGCAGCCTTACTAGGGCCACAGATACG. Protein sequence: CASSLTRATDT. The full CDR3 reads CASSLTRATDTQYF.

On this clone itself: The read is 3 residues too short to cover the CDR3 end, so that end is filled in from the germline J gene. The chain couples TRBV7-3 to TRBJ2-3; possibly TRBD2 for D (6 bases). The CDR3 extends over 15 amino acids. With 5 bases removed from V and 0 bases from J, the gap between germline ends came to 12 bases. Looked up from germline, CDR1 is SGHTA and CDR2 is FQGTGA. Incomplete CDR3 DNA: TGTGCCAGCAGCCCCGTTAGCGGTAGCACAGATACG. Its protein is CASSPVSGSTDT. The entire CDR3 sequence reads CASSPVSGSTDTQYF.

Points on this clone: The CDR3 goes on 3 residues after the read ends, and that part is filled in from the germline J gene. This chain uses TRBV5-1 with TRBJ2-1; 10 bases agree with TRBD2. This CDR3 comprises 15 residues. Looked up from germline, CDR1 is SGHRS and CDR2 is YFSETQ. With 2 bases clipped from V and 6 bases from J, the junction kept 5 bases outside the gene matches. This CDR3 reads CASSFERGGPNEQFF. Incomplete CDR3 DNA: TGCGCCAGCAGCTTCGAGCGGGGGGGCCCCAATGAG.

The DNA read from the CDR3 is TGTGCCAGTGGTACCCTCGACAGGGGGCTGGCCAACACCGGGGAG. Encoded protein: CASGTLDRGLANTGE. The CDR3 reads in full as CASGTLDRGLANTGELFF. The genes are TRBV19 and TRBJ2-2; 10 nucleotides line up with TRBD1. With the read ending 3 residues before the CDR3 end, the germline J gene is used to fill in that end. V shed 8 bases, J shed 2 bases, and the junction held 14 bases outside the gene matches. Germline V gene sequence: CDR1 LNHDA, CDR2 SQIVND (reference sequence). The CDR3 sequence is 18 residues long.

A remark on this clone: The sequenced fragment ends 3 residues before the CDR3 boundary, so the rest is inferred from the germline J gene. V and J are TRBV4-1 and TRBJ2-1, with D perhaps TRBD2 (5 bases). V lost 4 bases to trimming and J lost 8 bases, with 12 bases between them. CDR1 and CDR2 from the germline V gene are MGHRA and YSYEKL. There are 13 residues in the CDR3. The CDR3 DNA, read in part, is TGCGCCAGCAGCCCCTGGACCGGGGATGAG. This gives the protein CASSPWTGDE. The full CDR3 is CASSPWTGDEQFF.

Notes on this clone: Sequencing ends 3 residues short of the CDR3 end; the germline J gene provides the rest. The chain uses TRBV19 and TRBJ2-3; a weak D match, TRBD2 (5 bases). Germline V gene lookup returns CDR1 LNHDA and CDR2 SQIVND (reference sequence). The CDR3 is 15 amino acids. The germline V and J ends were trimmed by 4 bases and 5 bases, with 16 bases remaining between them. The CDR3 here is CASSSQRRLGDTQYF. The part of the CDR3 DNA that was read is TGTGCCAGTAGTAGTCAGAGGAGGCTAGGAGATACG.

Notes on this clone: The CDR3 end is not reached by the read, which stops 3 residues before it; the germline J gene fills it in. The chain has TRBV2 and TRBJ2-5; 7 bases align to TRBD2. In germline, CDR1 is SNHLY, CDR2 FYNNEI. The CDR3 covers 15 residues. J lost 1 base, V lost 3 bases, and 5 bases had no gene match. CDR3 residues: CASSEFGGGQETQYF. The covered CDR3 bases are TGTGCCAGCAGTGAGTTTGGGGGGGGCCAAGAGACC.

With regard to this clone: The CDR3 extends 3 residues past the end of the read, so its final part is completed from the germline J gene. The rearrangement joins TRBV20-1 to TRBJ2-1; 10 bases match TRBD2. The trim removed 2 bases at V and 5 bases at J, leaving 6 bases unmatched. From germline, CDR1 is DFQATT and CDR2 SNEGSKA (reference sequence). The CDR3 contains 15 residues. CDR3 sequence reads: CSARRIAGGHNEQFF. The sequenced CDR3 bases are TGCAGTGCTAGACGTATAGCGGGGGGACACAATGAG.

In the case of this clone: The read ends 3 residues shy of where the CDR3 ends; the end is completed using the germline J gene. This rearrangement joins TRBV28 to TRBJ2-7, with 8 bases aligning to TRBD1. Germline V CDR1 and CDR2: MDHEN, SYDVKM. The length of the CDR3 is 14 residues. J gave up 0 bases and V 7 bases, and 5 bases lay outside the gene matches. CDR3 DNA, as far as it was read: TGTGCCAGCACCACAGGGGGAAACTCCTACGAG. Translation gives CASTTGGNSYE. In full, the CDR3 is CASTTGGNSYEQYF.

In regard to this clone: The missing CDR3 end, 3 residues past where the read stops, is filled in from the germline J gene. The chain has TRBV28 and TRBJ2-7, with 11 positions matching TRBD1. Germline trimming cut 10 bases from V and 4 bases from J; bases unmatched to any gene: 12. Germline values: CDR1 MDHEN, CDR2 SYDVKM. There are 15 residues in the CDR3. The part of the CDR3 DNA that was read is TGTGCCATTTCCTCCTCCGGGACAGGGGGGTACGAG. It codes for CAISSSGTGGYE. The full CDR3 protein is CAISSSGTGGYEQYF.

Worth noting for this clone: The read terminates 3 residues ahead of where the CDR3 ends, so the germline J gene completes it. V usage is TRBV5-6 and J usage is TRBJ2-3, with TRBD2 identical over 9 bases. The CDR3 has 15 residues. CDR1 SGHDT and CDR2 YYEEEE come from the germline V gene. With V trimmed by 6 bases and J by 3 bases, 8 bases remained unmatched. The sequenced part of the CDR3 DNA is TGTGCCAGCACCCTGACTAGCGGACCGACAGATACG. Amino acids: CASTLTSGPTDT. The full CDR3 protein reads CASTLTSGPTDTQYF.